The 31 T cell receptor beta chains presented below share a single source sample, sequenced in a study of shared clonotypes between healthy human individuals. Terminally differentiated effector memory CD45RA+ cells were left out of the naive CD8 fraction, which was CD45RO-negative and positively selected for CCR7. Clones were read by immunoSEQ multiplex PCR, and TCRdb kept only the in-frame ones, dropping some. The sample lists some 2.1 million clones, over 85% seen once, with more than 1.5% in the top ten. The source material was naive CD8+ T cells from PBMCs. These receptors were obtained from a man between 18 and 29 years old in good health. Some clones in this sample may be carry-over from other donors' samples.

The J gene is TRBJ2-7, the V gene TRBV5-6, with D perhaps TRBD2 (6 bases). Per the germline V gene, CDR1 is SGHDT and CDR2 is YYEEEE. The CDR3 extends over 15 amino acids. Trimming cost V 2 bases and J 0 bases, with 12 bases left between them. As DNA, the CDR3 is TGTGCCAGCAGCTTCGGCGGGACCGTCTCCTACGAGCAGTACTTC. It is translated as CASSFGGTVSYEQYF.

The genes are TRBV19 and TRBJ2-7, with TRBD1 matching over 10 bases. Germline CDR1 is LNHDA and CDR2 is SQIVND (reference sequence). The trim removed 3 bases at V and 4 bases at J, leaving 3 bases unmatched. The length of the CDR3 is 14 residues. DNA of the CDR3: TGTGCCAGTAGTATGTGGACAGGGGGGTACGAGCAGTACTTC. The encoded protein is CASSMWTGGYEQYF.

The V call is TRBV4-1, the J call TRBJ2-1, with unresolved D. Germline V CDR1 and CDR2: MGHRA, YSYEKL. Trimming removed 2 bases from V and 4 bases from J, with 6 bases in between. The CDR3 consists of 13 residues. DNA of the CDR3: TGCGCCAGCAGCCAACGGATATACAATGAGCAGTTCTTC. It codes for CASSQRIYNEQFF.

The V gene is TRBV5-1, the J gene TRBJ2-7; D may match TRBD1 or TRBD2 (5 bases each). Germline loops: CDR1 SGHRS, CDR2 YFSETQ. CDR3 length: 14 amino acids. Trimming pared 3 bases from V and 0 bases from J, leaving 10 bases between. CDR3 coding DNA: TGCGCCAGCAGCTGGGACCGTGGCTCCTACGAGCAGTACTTC. It encodes CASSWDRGSYEQYF.

The CDR3 region has the DNA TGTGCCAGCAGCGATACTAGCGGCGAAGAGACCCAGTACTTC. Protein product: CASSDTSGEETQYF. The J gene is TRBJ2-5, the V gene TRBV28; 8 bases fit TRBD2. CDR1 and CDR2 from the germline V gene are MDHEN and SYDVKM. This CDR3 has 14 residues. With 6 bases clipped from V and 3 bases from J, the junction kept 6 bases outside the gene matches.

As for this clone: The sample carries other DNA sequences with the same CDR3. The rearrangement joins TRBV7-9 to TRBJ2-1; D uncertain. CDR1 SEHNR and CDR2 FQNEAQ come from the germline V gene (reference sequence). V gave up 5 bases and J gave up 3 bases, with 11 bases separating them. This CDR3 is built from 14 residues. CDR3 bases: TGTGCCAGCAGCCCAAGGACCCTCTACAATGAGCAGTTCTTC. This codes for CASSPRTLYNEQFF.

Of note for this clone: This same CDR3 is encoded by further DNA sequences in the sample. This chain uses TRBV7-9 with TRBJ2-7; 11 bases align to TRBD2. The CDR3 covers 15 residues. Germline assignment: CDR1 SEHNR and CDR2 FQNEAQ (reference sequence). V shed 4 bases, J shed 4 bases, and the junction held 6 bases outside the gene matches. The chain's CDR3 is CASSSTSGASYEQYF. In DNA, the CDR3 is TGTGCCAGCAGCTCGACTAGCGGGGCATCTTACGAGCAGTACTTC.

The chain combines TRBV13 with TRBJ2-6, with no clear D. Between the trimmed V and J ends, which lost 5 bases and 1 base, there was a span of 9 bases. The CDR3 sequence is 15 residues long. CDR1 and CDR2 (germline): PRHDT, FYEKMQ (reference sequence). This CDR3 reads CASSPRYSGANVLTF. CDR3 sequence (DNA): TGTGCCAGCAGCCCCCGTTATTCTGGGGCCAACGTCCTGACTTTC.

The count of this clone is one. The rearrangement uses TRBV5-4 and TRBJ1-1, with unresolved D. Trimming stripped 0 bases from V and 0 bases from J, with 3 bases between. The CDR3 length is 13 residues. Germline CDR1 SGHNT, CDR2 YYREEE (reference sequence). The CDR3: CASSLEVNTEAFF. The CDR3 nucleotides read TGTGCCAGCAGCTTGGAAGTGAACACTGAAGCTTTCTTT.

V and J are TRBV13 and TRBJ1-2, with D hard to call. Trimming took 7 bases from V and 7 from J, leaving 19 bases between them. CDR1 is PRHDT and CDR2 is FYEKMQ in the germline V gene (reference sequence). This CDR3 is built from 14 residues. The CDR3 protein is CASTKREGKAGYTF. CDR3 in DNA: TGTGCCAGCACCAAAAGGGAAGGGAAGGCTGGCTACACCTTC.

The rearrangement uses TRBV19 and TRBJ2-1; TRBD2 might be the D (6 bases). Germline-derived CDR1 and CDR2 are LNHDA and SQIVND (reference sequence). The V end was cut by 0 bases, the J end by 1 base, with 13 bases between. This CDR3 has 17 residues. The CDR3 is CASSIDPRDESYNEQFF. The CDR3 region has the DNA TGTGCCAGTAGTATAGATCCGCGGGATGAGTCCTACAATGAGCAGTTCTTC.

The genes are TRBV7-8 and TRBJ2-5, with 14 bases fitting TRBD2. CDR1 is SGHVS, CDR2 FQNEAQ, per germline. Unmatched junction bases numbered 5, after V lost 0 bases and J lost 2 bases. This CDR3 has 18 residues. CDR3 in amino acids: CASSLAPGLAGEQETQYF. The CDR3 DNA is TGTGCCAGCAGCTTAGCGCCGGGACTAGCGGGAGAACAAGAGACCCAGTACTTC.

This CDR3 is CAISERAVGSYEQYF. The CDR3 coding sequence is TGTGCCATCAGTGAGCGGGCCGTCGGCTCCTACGAGCAGTACTTC. The chain combines TRBV10-3 with TRBJ2-7; no clear D gene. Trimming pared 2 bases from V and 0 bases from J, leaving 11 bases between. Germline lookup yields CDR1 ENHRY and CDR2 SYGVKD. The CDR3 has 15 residues.

The chain recombines TRBV7-2 with TRBJ2-7, with 8 bases fitting TRBD1. Germline CDR1 is SGHTA and CDR2 is FQGNSA. V was clipped by 5 bases and J by 2 bases; unmatched bases: 8. The CDR3 extends over 15 amino acids. Here the CDR3 DNA reads TGTGCCAGCAGCCCCCGGACAGGGAAGACCTACGAGCAGTACTTC. The encoded protein is CASSPRTGKTYEQYF. Using reference TRBV7-2 and TRBJ2-7 for the parts outside the CDR3, the full variable domain is GAGVSQSPSNKVTEKGKDVELRCDPISGHTALYWYRQSLGQGLEFLIYFQGNSAPDKSGLPSDRFSAERTGGSVSTLTIQRTQQEDSAVYLCASSPRTGKTYEQYFGPGTRLTVT.

The chain is built from TRBV5-6 and TRBJ1-2; TRBD1 agrees at 7 bases. The V gene's germline CDR1 is SGHDT and CDR2 YYEEEE. The J segment lost 4 bases and the V segment lost 2 bases, leaving 20 bases of the junction unmatched. The CDR3 runs to 19 residues. CDR3 in DNA: TGTGCCAGCAGCTTAAGGTCAAGCCCCCGACAGGGCCCTGGCTATGGCTACACCTTC. It specifies CASSLRSSPRQGPGYGYTF. Complete variable domain (other parts from reference TRBV5-6 and TRBJ1-2): DAGVTQSPTHLIKTRGQQVTLRCSPKSGHDTVSWYQQALGQGPQFIFQYYEEEERQRGNFPDRFSGHQFPNYSSELNVNALLLGDSALYLCASSLRSSPRQGPGYGYTFGSGTRLTVV.

V and J are TRBV10-3 and TRBJ2-3; 7 positions agree with TRBD2. The CDR3 sequence is 16 residues long. Germline V gene lookup returns CDR1 ENHRY and CDR2 SYGVKD. V lost 2 bases, J lost 5 bases, and 10 bases stayed unmatched. The chain's CDR3 is CAISEGGEGLKDTQYF. The CDR3 DNA reads TGTGCCATCAGTGAGGGGGGGGAGGGCCTGAAAGATACGCAGTATTTT.

Points on this clone: This sample includes further DNA sequences coding for the same CDR3. The chain has TRBV5-5 and TRBJ2-1; D not resolved. The germline V and J ends were trimmed by 2 bases and 9 bases, with 6 bases remaining between them. Germline-derived CDR1 and CDR2 are SGHKS and YYEKEE (reference sequence). The CDR3 contains 11 residues. CDR3 nucleotide sequence: TGTGCCAGCAGCTTCGGCGGTGAGCAGTTCTTC. Amino acids: CASSFGGEQFF.

This rearrangement joins TRBV10-1 to TRBJ2-3; maybe TRBD2 (6 bases). The germline V and J ends were trimmed by 0 bases and 6 bases, with 25 bases remaining between them. CDR1 WNHNN and CDR2 SYGVQD come from the germline V gene (reference sequence). The CDR3 is 19 residues long. The CDR3 nucleotides are TGCGCCAGCAGTGAGTCGAGGAACCACCCTTTAGCGGCCGGCGATACGCAGTATTTT. Protein: CASSESRNHPLAAGDTQYF.

The V gene is TRBV5-6, the J gene TRBJ2-2; 7 positions agree with TRBD2. The ends lost 1 base at V and 2 bases at J; junction bases unmatched: 5. Germline V gene sequence: CDR1 SGHDT, CDR2 YYEEEE. The CDR3 runs 16 residues. CDR3 residues: CASSLLGRGNTGELFF. DNA of the CDR3: TGTGCCAGCAGCTTGTTGGGGAGGGGAAACACCGGGGAGCTGTTTTTT.

The sample holds a few counts of this clone. The CDR3 here is CASSQGGTSTEAFF. The CDR3 nucleotides are TGCGCCAGCAGCCAAGGCGGCACTAGCACTGAAGCTTTCTTT. V usage is TRBV4-1 and J usage is TRBJ1-1, with D unclear. The V end lost 1 base, the J end lost 4 bases, and 10 bases lay between the germline ends. This CDR3 is built from 14 residues. Germline V gene sequence: CDR1 MGHRA, CDR2 YSYEKL.

The CDR3 region has the DNA TGTGCCAGCAGTCCGGGACCGAGCACCACAGATACGCAGTATTTT. Its translation is CASSPGPSTTDTQYF. V gene TRBV6-1 combines with J gene TRBJ2-3; TRBD1 or TRBD2 may be the D gene (5 bases each). V gave up 5 bases and J gave up 2 bases, with 14 bases separating them. This CDR3 has 15 residues. Germline CDR1 reads MNHNS; CDR2 reads SASEGT.

The V gene is TRBV7-7, the J gene TRBJ2-5; TRBD2 agrees at 8 bases. CDR3 length: 16 amino acids. The germline gives CDR1 SSHAT, CDR2 FNYEAQ (reference sequence). Trimming removed 1 base from V and 1 base from J; junction bases left unmatched: 5. The chain's CDR3 is CASSLDGGRPQETQYF. The DNA for the CDR3 is TGTGCCAGCAGCTTAGACGGCGGGAGGCCCCAAGAGACCCAGTACTTC.

This clone was observed a single time. The V and J genes are TRBV11-2 and TRBJ2-4; D may correspond to TRBD1 or TRBD2 (5 bases each). This CDR3 is 17 amino acids long. Looked up from germline, CDR1 is SGHAT and CDR2 is FQNNGV. Trimming took 5 bases from V and 0 from J, leaving 17 bases between them. The CDR3 region is CASSAGTEGQAKNIQYF. CDR3 bases: TGTGCCAGCAGCGCCGGGACGGAAGGTCAAGCCAAAAACATTCAGTACTTC.

V is TRBV29-1 and J is TRBJ2-7; D gene unclear. Trimming removed 4 bases from V and 7 bases from J, with 14 bases in between. The CDR3 runs to 12 residues. CDR1 is SQVTM and CDR2 is ANQGSEA in the germline V gene. The CDR3 DNA follows: TGCAGCGTTGTGGATTCAGGCGAGGAGCAGTACTTC. This sequence encodes CSVVDSGEEQYF.

This chain uses TRBV11-2 with TRBJ2-7; D is tentatively TRBD1 or TRBD2 (5 bases each). The CDR3 consists of 15 residues. The germline V gene has CDR1 SGHAT and CDR2 FQNNGV. V lost 0 bases and J 0 bases, leaving 9 bases between the germline ends. The CDR3 bases are TGTGCCAGCAGCTTAGAAGAGGGGATCTCCTACGAGCAGTACTTC. It specifies CASSLEEGISYEQYF.

The V gene is TRBV4-1, the J gene TRBJ2-2; D is unclear. Germline V gene lookup returns CDR1 MGHRA and CDR2 YSYEKL. V lost 4 bases to trimming and J lost 4 bases, with 4 bases between them. The CDR3 has 12 amino acids. DNA for the CDR3: TGCGCCAGCAGCCGTCGCACCGGGGAGCTGTTTTTT. Protein sequence: CASSRRTGELFF.

The chain combines TRBV27 with TRBJ2-7; D is possibly TRBD2 (7 bases). The CDR3 totals 16 residues. V was clipped by 5 bases and J by 4 bases, with 21 bases between them. In germline, CDR1 is MNHEY, CDR2 SMNVEV (reference sequence). The CDR3: CASSPSGGQVSYEQYF. CDR3 in DNA: TGTGCCAGCAGTCCGTCGGGGGGCCAAGTTTCTTACGAGCAGTACTTC.

V is TRBV28 and J is TRBJ1-6; D might be TRBD1 (5 bases). Germline CDR1 and CDR2: MDHEN and SYDVKM. The CDR3 totals 15 residues. Trimming took 7 bases from V and 3 from J, leaving 13 bases between them. CDR3 DNA: TGTGCCAGCATCATTGACGGACACTATAATTCACCCCTCCACTTT. Translation gives CASIIDGHYNSPLHF.

This sequence joins TRBV10-3 and TRBJ2-7, with 7 bases fitting TRBD1. This CDR3 region has 13 residues. The V gene's germline CDR1 is ENHRY and CDR2 SYGVKD. The V segment lost 7 bases and the J segment 0 bases; nucleotides outside the gene matches: 3. The CDR3 DNA is TGTGCCATCATGGGACAGACCTCCTACGAGCAGTACTTC. Its protein is CAIMGQTSYEQYF.

Only a few counts were recorded for this clone. Distinct nucleotide sequences in the sample also encode this CDR3. V usage is TRBV15 and J usage is TRBJ2-7, with TRBD1 identical over 10 bases. Trimming removed 1 base from V and 5 bases from J; junction bases left unmatched: 2. This CDR3 spans 14 amino acids. CDR1 and CDR2 (germline): LNHNV, YYDKDF (reference sequence). CDR3 bases: TGTGCCACCAGCAGAGCCGGGACAGGGGACGAGCAGTACTTC. Its translation: CATSRAGTGDEQYF.

The V call is TRBV27, the J call TRBJ2-3; D is uncertain. Trimming shortened V by 5 bases and J by 4 bases, and 19 bases separated the two germline ends. Germline V gives CDR1 MNHEY, CDR2 SMNVEV (reference sequence). The CDR3 is made up of 16 amino acids. The CDR3 sequence is CASSRLYLEVADTQYF. The CDR3 DNA reads as TGTGCCAGCAGTCGACTGTACCTTGAGGTGGCAGATACGCAGTATTTT.